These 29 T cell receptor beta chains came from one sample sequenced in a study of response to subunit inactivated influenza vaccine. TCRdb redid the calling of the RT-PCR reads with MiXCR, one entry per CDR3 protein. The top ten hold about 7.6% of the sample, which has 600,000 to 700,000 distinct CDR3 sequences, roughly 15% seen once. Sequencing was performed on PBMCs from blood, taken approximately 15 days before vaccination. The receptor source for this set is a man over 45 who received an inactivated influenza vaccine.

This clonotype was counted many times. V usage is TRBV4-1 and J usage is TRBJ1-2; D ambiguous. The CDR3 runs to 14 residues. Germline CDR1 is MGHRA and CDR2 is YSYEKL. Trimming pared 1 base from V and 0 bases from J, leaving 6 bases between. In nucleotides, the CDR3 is TGCGCCAGCAGCCAAGTAGGTTCTAACTATGGCTACACCTTC. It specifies CASSQVGSNYGYTF.

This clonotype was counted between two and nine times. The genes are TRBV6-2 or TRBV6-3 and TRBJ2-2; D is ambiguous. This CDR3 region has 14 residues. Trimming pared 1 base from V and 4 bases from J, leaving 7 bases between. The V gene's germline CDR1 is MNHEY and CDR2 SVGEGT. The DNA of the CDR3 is TGTGCCAGCAGTTACTTAAGAGGCACCGGGGAGCTGTTTTTT. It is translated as CASSYLRGTGELFF.

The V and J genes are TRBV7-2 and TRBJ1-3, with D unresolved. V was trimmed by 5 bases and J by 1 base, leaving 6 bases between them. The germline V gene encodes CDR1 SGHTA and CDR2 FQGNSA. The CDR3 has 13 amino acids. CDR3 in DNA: TGTGCCAGCAGCGCCTCGTCTGGAAACACCATATATTTT. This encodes CASSASSGNTIYF.

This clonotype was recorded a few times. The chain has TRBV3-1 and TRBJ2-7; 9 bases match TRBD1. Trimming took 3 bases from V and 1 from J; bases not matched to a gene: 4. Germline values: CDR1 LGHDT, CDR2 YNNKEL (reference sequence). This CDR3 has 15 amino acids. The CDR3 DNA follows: TGTGCCAGCAGCCAGGGACAGGGTTTTTCCTACGAGCAGTACTTC. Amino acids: CASSQGQGFSYEQYF.

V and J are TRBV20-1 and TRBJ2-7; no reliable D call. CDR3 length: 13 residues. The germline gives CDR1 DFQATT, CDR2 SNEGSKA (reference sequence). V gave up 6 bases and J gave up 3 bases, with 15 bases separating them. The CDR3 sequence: CSAEVGSGYEQYF. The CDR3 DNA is TGCAGTGCCGAGGTGGGTTCTGGCTACGAGCAGTACTTC.

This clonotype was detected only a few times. DNA of the CDR3: TGTGCCAGCAGTTACTACAGGGGCGGCACAGATACGCAGTATTTT. Translated, it gives CASSYYRGGTDTQYF. The rearrangement uses TRBV6-5 and TRBJ2-3; 7 bases are shared with TRBD1. V lost 1 base to trimming and J lost 1 base; unmatched junction nucleotides: 2. CDR1 and CDR2 (germline): MNHEY, SVGAGI. This CDR3 comprises 15 residues.

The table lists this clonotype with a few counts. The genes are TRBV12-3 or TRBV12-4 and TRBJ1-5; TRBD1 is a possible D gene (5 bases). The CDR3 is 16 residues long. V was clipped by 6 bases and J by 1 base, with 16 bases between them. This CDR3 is CASSRGLGWSNQPQHF. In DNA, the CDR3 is TGTGCCAGCAGCCGGGGACTGGGGTGGAGCAATCAGCCCCAGCATTTT.

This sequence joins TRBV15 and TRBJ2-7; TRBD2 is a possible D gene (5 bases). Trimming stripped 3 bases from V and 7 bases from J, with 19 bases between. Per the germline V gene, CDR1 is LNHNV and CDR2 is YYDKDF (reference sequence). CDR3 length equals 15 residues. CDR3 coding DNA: TGTGCCACCAGCAGCTACGGGTTCTCCGGAGGAGAGCAGTACTTC. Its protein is CATSSYGFSGGEQYF.

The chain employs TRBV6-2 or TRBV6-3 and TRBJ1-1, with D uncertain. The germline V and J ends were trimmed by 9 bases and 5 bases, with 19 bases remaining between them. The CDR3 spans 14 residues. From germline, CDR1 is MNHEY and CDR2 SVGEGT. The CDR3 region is CASMDPPRWTEAFF. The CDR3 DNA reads TGTGCCAGTATGGACCCTCCAAGGTGGACTGAAGCTTTCTTT.

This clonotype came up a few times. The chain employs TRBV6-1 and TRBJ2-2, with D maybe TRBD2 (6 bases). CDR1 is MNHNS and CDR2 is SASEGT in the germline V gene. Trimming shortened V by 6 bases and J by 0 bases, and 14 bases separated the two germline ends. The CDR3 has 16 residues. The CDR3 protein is CASSFEEGANTGELFF. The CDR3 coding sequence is TGTGCCAGCAGCTTCGAGGAGGGCGCGAACACCGGGGAGCTGTTTTTT.

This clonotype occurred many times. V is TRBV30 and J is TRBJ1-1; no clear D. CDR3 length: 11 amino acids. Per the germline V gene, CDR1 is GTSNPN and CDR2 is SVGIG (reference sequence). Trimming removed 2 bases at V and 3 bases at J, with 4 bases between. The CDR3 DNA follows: TGTGCCTGGAGTCTGGACACTGAAGCTTTCTTT. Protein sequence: CAWSLDTEAFF.

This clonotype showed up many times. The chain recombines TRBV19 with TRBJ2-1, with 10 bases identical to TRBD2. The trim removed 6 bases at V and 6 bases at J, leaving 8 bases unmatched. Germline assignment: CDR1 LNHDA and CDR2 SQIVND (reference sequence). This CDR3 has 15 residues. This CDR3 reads CASRPGTSVFNEQFF. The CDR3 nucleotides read TGTGCCAGTAGACCCGGGACTAGCGTCTTCAATGAGCAGTTCTTC. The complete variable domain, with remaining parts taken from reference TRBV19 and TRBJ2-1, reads DGGITQSPKYLFRKEGQNVTLSCEQNLNHDAMYWYRQDPGQGLRLIYYSQIVNDFQKGDIAEGYSVSREKKESFPLTVTSAQKNPTAFYLCASRPGTSVFNEQFFGPGTRLTVL.

The CDR3 DNA reads TGTGCCATCAGTGAGGGCGGATTAAATGAAAAACTGTTTTTT. Protein sequence: CAISEGGLNEKLFF. The J gene is TRBJ1-4, the V gene TRBV10-3; D is unclear. The germline V gene encodes CDR1 ENHRY and CDR2 SYGVKD. The CDR3 is 14 amino acids. Trimming cost V 2 bases and J 5 bases, with 9 bases left between them.

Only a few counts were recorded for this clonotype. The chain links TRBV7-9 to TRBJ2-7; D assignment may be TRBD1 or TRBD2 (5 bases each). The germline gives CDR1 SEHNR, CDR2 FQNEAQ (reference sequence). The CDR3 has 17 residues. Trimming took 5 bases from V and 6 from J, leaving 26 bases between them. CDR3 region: CASSPRDLPGEMSEQYF. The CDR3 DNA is TGTGCCAGCAGCCCCAGGGACCTCCCGGGTGAAATGAGCGAGCAGTACTTC.

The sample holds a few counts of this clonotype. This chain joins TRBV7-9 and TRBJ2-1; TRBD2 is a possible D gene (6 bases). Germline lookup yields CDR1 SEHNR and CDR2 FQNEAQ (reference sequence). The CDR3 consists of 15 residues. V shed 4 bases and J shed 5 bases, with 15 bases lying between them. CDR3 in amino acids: CASSSRYSGDNEQFF. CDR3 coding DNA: TGTGCCAGCAGCTCCCGATATAGCGGAGACAATGAGCAGTTCTTC.

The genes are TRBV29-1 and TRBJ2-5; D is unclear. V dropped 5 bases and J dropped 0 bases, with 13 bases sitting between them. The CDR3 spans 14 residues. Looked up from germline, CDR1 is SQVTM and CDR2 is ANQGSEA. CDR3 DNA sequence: TGCAGCGTTAGGAACACCCCGTACCAAGAGACCCAGTACTTC. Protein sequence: CSVRNTPYQETQYF.

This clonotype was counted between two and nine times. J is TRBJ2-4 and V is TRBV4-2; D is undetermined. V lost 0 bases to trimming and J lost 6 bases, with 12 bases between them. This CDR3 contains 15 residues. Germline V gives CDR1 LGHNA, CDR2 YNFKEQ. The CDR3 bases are TGTGCCAGCAGCCAAGATCCTCTCGTGTTAAACATTCAGTACTTC. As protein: CASSQDPLVLNIQYF.

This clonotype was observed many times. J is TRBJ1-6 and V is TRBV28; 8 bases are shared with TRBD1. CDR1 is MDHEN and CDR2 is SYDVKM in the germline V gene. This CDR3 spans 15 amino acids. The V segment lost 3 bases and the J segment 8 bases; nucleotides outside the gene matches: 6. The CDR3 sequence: CASSFRDRRYSPLHF. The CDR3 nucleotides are TGTGCCAGCAGTTTCCGGGACAGGAGATATTCACCCCTCCACTTT.

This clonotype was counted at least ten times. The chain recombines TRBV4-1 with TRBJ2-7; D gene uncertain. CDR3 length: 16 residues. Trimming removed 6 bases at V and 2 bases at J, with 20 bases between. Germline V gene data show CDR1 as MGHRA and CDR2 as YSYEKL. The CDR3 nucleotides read TGCGCCAGCAGGCTCCGCCCGGGTTTGACTCCCTACGAGCAGTACTTC. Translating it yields CASRLRPGLTPYEQYF.

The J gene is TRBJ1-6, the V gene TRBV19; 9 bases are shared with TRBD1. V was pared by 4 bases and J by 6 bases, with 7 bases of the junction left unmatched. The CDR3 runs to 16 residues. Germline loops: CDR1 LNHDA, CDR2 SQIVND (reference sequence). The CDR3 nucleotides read TGTGCCAGTAGTACTAACAGGGGGCGAGGTAATTCACCCCTCCACTTT. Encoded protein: CASSTNRGRGNSPLHF.

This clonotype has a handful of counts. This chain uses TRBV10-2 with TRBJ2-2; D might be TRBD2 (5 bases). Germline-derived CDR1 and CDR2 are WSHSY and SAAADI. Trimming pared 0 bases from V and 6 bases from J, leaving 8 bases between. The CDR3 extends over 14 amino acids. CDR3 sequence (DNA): TGCGCCAGCAGTGAGTCGAGGGTATCCGGGGAGCTGTTTTTT. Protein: CASSESRVSGELFF.

The CDR3 nucleotides read TGTGCCAGCAGCCCTGATCACACCGGGACTAGCGGGAGATCCTACGAGCAGTACTTC. The encoded protein is CASSPDHTGTSGRSYEQYF. The chain is built from TRBV3-1 and TRBJ2-7, with 14 bases lining up with TRBD2. CDR3 length: 19 residues. Germline-derived CDR1 and CDR2 are LGHDT and YNNKEL (reference sequence). V was pared by 4 bases and J by 1 base, with 12 bases of the junction left unmatched.

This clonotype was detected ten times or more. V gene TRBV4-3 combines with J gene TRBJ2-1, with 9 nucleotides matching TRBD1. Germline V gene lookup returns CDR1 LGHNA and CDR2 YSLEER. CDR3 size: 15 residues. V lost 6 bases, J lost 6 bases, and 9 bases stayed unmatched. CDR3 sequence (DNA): TGCGCCAGCAGTCAACTGGGACAGGGATGCAATGAGCAGTTCTTC. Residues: CASSQLGQGCNEQFF.

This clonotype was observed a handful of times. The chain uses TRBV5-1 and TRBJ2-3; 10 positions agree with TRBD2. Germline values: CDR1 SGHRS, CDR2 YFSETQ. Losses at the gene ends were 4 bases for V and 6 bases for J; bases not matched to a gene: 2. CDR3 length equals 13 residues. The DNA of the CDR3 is TGCGCCAGCAGCCTGACTAGCGGGGATACGCAGTATTTT. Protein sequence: CASSLTSGDTQYF.

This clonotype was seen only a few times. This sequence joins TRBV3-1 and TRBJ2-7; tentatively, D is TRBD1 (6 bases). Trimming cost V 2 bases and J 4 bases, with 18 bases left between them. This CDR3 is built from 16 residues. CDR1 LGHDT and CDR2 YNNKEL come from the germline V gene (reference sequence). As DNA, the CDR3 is TGTGCCAGCAGCCAAACCGGGACAAGTTTGAGATACGAGCAGTACTTC. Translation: CASSQTGTSLRYEQYF.

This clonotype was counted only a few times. CDR3 nucleotide sequence: TGTGCCAGCAGTTACCCGGAACAGGGCTCCCTGGGCCAGTACTTC. Its translation is CASSYPEQGSLGQYF. The J gene is TRBJ2-5, the V gene TRBV6-2 or TRBV6-3, with D possibly matching TRBD1 (6 bases). V was pared by 2 bases and J by 10 bases, with 20 bases between. The CDR3 runs 15 residues. Germline assignment: CDR1 MNHEY and CDR2 SVGEGT.

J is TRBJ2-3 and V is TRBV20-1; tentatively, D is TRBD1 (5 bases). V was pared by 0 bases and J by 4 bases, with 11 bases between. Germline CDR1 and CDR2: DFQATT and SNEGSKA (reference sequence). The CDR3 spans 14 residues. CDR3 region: CSARDLDSADTQYF. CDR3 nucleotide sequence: TGCAGTGCTAGAGATCTAGACAGTGCAGATACGCAGTATTTT.

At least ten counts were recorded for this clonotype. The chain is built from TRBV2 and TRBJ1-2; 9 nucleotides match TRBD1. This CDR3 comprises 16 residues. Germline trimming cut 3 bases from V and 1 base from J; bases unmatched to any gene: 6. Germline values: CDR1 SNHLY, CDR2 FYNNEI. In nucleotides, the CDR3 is TGTGCCAGCAGTGATGGCGGGACAGGGTTTAACTATGGCTACACCTTC. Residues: CASSDGGTGFNYGYTF.

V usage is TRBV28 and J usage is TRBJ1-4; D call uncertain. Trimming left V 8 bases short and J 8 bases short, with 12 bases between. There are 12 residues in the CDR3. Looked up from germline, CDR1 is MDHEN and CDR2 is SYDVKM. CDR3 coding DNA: TGTGCCAGCTCAGTCAGTTGGGAAAAACTGTTTTTT. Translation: CASSVSWEKLFF.